These 10 T cell receptor beta chains were sequenced from one sample in a study of blood T cell repertoires in COVID-19. The repertoire was sequenced with immunoSEQ multiplex PCR; TCRdb's copy has only in-frame clones and lacks some. This table holds about 100,000 clones, roughly 87% found once. Sequencing was done on a sample of peripheral blood. The receptors were sampled from a man aged 25-45 years in a cohort sampled during active COVID-19.

The CDR3 loop reads CASSVEGRDKKETQYF. The CDR3 DNA reads as TGTGCCAGCAGTGTAGAGGGCCGGGACAAGAAAGAGACCCAGTACTTC. This sequence joins TRBV7-9 and TRBJ2-5; TRBD1 might be the D (6 bases). The CDR3 runs to 16 residues. V lost 6 bases and J lost 3, with 20 bases in between. Germline V gene data show CDR1 as SEHNR and CDR2 as FQNEAQ (reference sequence).

The J gene is TRBJ1-6, the V gene TRBV30; the match to TRBD1 covers 7 bases. Trimming cost V 3 bases and J 3 bases; bases outside gene matches: 11. The CDR3 sequence is 17 residues long. The V gene's germline CDR1 is GTSNPN and CDR2 SVGIG (reference sequence). This chain's CDR3 is CAWRSGGTKYYNSPLHF. DNA of the CDR3: TGTGCCTGGAGGTCAGGGGGAACAAAATACTATAATTCACCCCTCCACTTT.

The rearrangement links TRBV5-4 to TRBJ2-7, with 7 positions matching TRBD2. The CDR3 extends over 14 amino acids. Germline-derived CDR1 and CDR2 are SGHNT and YYREEE (reference sequence). The V segment lost 4 bases and the J segment 2 bases; nucleotides outside the gene matches: 6. The CDR3 DNA reads as TGTGCCAGCAGCCCCCAGCGGGGAGCCTACGAGCAGTACTTC. Its protein is CASSPQRGAYEQYF. The full variable domain, with the rest looked up from reference TRBV5-4 and TRBJ2-7, is ETGVTQSPTHLIKTRGQQVTLRCSSQSGHNTVSWYQQALGQGPQFIFQYYREEENGRGNFPPRFSGLQFPNYSSELNVNALELDDSALYLCASSPQRGAYEQYFGPGTRLTVT.

This chain uses TRBV6-1 with TRBJ1-2; 8 bases are shared with TRBD1. From germline, CDR1 is MNHNS and CDR2 SASEGT. Trimming cost V 1 base and J 4 bases; bases outside gene matches: 5. This CDR3 is built from 15 residues. This CDR3 reads CASSEGTGGRYGYTF. The CDR3 region has the DNA TGTGCCAGCAGTGAAGGCACAGGGGGACGCTATGGCTACACCTTC.

The V gene is TRBV27, the J gene TRBJ2-7, with 10 positions matching TRBD1. Germline trimming cut 2 bases from V and 4 bases from J; bases unmatched to any gene: 5. The length of the CDR3 is 15 residues. Per the germline V gene, CDR1 is MNHEY and CDR2 is SMNVEV (reference sequence). The CDR3 DNA follows: TGTGCCAGCAGTTTAGGGACAGGGGCCTATTACGAGCAGTACTTC. It yields the protein CASSLGTGAYYEQYF.

The gene calls are TRBV30 and TRBJ2-7; D possibly corresponds to TRBD2 (6 bases). V gave up 2 bases and J gave up 0 bases, with 14 bases separating them. The CDR3 length is 15 residues. Germline V lookup: CDR1 GTSNPN, CDR2 SVGIG (reference sequence). The CDR3 spells CAWSRGGESSYEQYF. In DNA form, the CDR3 reads TGTGCCTGGAGTCGGGGCGGGGAAAGCTCCTACGAGCAGTACTTC.

The chain employs TRBV6-5 and TRBJ1-2; weak D call: TRBD1 (6 bases). V lost 0 bases to trimming and J lost 8 bases, with 13 bases between them. The germline CDR1 and CDR2 sequences are MNHEY and SVGAGI. The CDR3 totals 14 residues. Here the CDR3 DNA reads TGTGCCAGCAGTTACTCCACGGCAGGGGTGGGCTACACCTTC. Translated, it gives CASSYSTAGVGYTF.

The V gene is TRBV9, the J gene TRBJ2-7, with D perhaps matching TRBD1 (6 bases). The germline V and J ends were trimmed by 4 bases and 2 bases, with 16 bases remaining between them. The CDR3 length is 15 residues. CDR1 SGDLS and CDR2 YYNGEE come from the germline V gene. The CDR3 region is CASSPRTVGPYEQYF. The CDR3 region has the DNA TGTGCCAGCAGCCCACGGACAGTAGGGCCCTACGAGCAGTACTTC. Full variable domain (remainder filled in from reference TRBV9 and TRBJ2-7): DSGVTQTPKHLITATGQRVTLRCSPRSGDLSVYWYQQSLDQGLQFLIQYYNGEERAKGNILERFSAQQFPDLHSELNLSSLELGDSALYFCASSPRTVGPYEQYFGPGTRLTVT.

The chain uses TRBV19 and TRBJ2-2, with D tentatively TRBD2 (5 bases). V shed 3 bases and J shed 5 bases, with 13 bases lying between them. Germline CDR1 and CDR2: LNHDA and SQIVND (reference sequence). The CDR3 is made up of 15 amino acids. CDR3 DNA: TGTGCCAGTAGTATGGGAGTCGCAGAAACCGGGGAGCTGTTTTTT. This sequence encodes CASSMGVAETGELFF.

This clone was seen more than once but under ten times. The CDR3 reads CASSWTVPTEAFF. CDR3 DNA sequence: TGTGCCAGCAGCTGGACAGTTCCCACTGAAGCTTTCTTT. V and J are TRBV5-5 and TRBJ1-1, with D possibly matching TRBD1 (6 bases). The CDR3 runs to 13 residues. V was clipped by 3 bases and J by 4 bases, with 10 bases between them. Germline V lookup: CDR1 SGHKS, CDR2 YYEKEE (reference sequence).